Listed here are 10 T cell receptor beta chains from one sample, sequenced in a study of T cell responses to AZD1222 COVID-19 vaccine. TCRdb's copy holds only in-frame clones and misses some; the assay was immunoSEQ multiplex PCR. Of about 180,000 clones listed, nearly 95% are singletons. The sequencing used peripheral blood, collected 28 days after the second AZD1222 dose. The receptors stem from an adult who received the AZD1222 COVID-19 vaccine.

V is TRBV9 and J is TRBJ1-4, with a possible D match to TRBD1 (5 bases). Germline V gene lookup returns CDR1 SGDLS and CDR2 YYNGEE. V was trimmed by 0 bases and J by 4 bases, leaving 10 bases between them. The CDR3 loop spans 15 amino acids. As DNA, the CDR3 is TGTGCCAGCAGCGTAGACTCGAGGGGTAATGAAAAACTGTTTTTT. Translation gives CASSVDSRGNEKLFF.

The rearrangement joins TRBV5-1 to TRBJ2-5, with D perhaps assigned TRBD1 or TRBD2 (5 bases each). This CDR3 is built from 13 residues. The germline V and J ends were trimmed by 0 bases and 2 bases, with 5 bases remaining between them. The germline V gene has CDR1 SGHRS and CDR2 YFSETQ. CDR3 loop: CASSLGGQETQYF. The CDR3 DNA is TGCGCCAGCAGCTTGGGGGGGCAAGAGACCCAGTACTTC.

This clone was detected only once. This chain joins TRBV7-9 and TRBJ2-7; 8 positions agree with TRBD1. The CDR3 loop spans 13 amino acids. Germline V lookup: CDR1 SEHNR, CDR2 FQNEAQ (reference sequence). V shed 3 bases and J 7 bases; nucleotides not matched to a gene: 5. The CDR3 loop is CASSLMTGEEQYF. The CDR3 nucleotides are TGTGCCAGCAGCTTGATGACAGGGGAGGAGCAGTACTTC.

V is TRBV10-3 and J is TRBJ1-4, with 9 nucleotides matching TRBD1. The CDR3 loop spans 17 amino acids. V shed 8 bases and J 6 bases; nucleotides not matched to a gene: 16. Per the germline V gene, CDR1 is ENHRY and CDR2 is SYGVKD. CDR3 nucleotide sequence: TGTGCCATCGATCTACAGGGGGCGCAAGGTAAATATGAAAAACTGTTTTTT. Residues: CAIDLQGAQGKYEKLFF.

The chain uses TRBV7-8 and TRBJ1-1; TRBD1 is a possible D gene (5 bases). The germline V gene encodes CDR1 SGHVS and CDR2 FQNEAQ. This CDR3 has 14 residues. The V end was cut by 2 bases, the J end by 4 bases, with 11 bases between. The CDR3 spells CASSLSRVATEAFF. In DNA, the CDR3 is TGTGCCAGCAGCTTAAGCAGGGTAGCCACTGAAGCTTTCTTT. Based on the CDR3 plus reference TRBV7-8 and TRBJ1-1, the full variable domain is GAGVSQSPRYKVAKRGQDVALRCDPISGHVSLFWYQQALGQGPEFLTYFQNEAQLDKSGLPSDRFFAERPEGSVSTLKIQRTQQEDSAVYLCASSLSRVATEAFFGQGTRLTVV.

The chain's CDR3 is CASSLDGSLGATQYF. DNA of the CDR3: TGTGCCAGCAGCTTAGATGGCTCGCTGGGGGCTACGCAGTATTTT. V usage is TRBV11-2 and J usage is TRBJ2-3; TRBD1 is a possible D gene (6 bases). CDR3 length: 15 residues. Between the trimmed V and J ends, which lost 0 bases and 8 bases, there was a span of 15 bases. Germline V gene lookup returns CDR1 SGHAT and CDR2 FQNNGV.

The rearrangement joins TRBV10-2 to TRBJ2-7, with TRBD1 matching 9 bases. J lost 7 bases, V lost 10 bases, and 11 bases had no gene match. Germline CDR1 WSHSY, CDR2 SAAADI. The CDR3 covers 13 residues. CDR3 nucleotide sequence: TGCGCCACCTGCGCGACAGGGGGTAGGGAGCAGTACTTC. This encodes CATCATGGREQYF.

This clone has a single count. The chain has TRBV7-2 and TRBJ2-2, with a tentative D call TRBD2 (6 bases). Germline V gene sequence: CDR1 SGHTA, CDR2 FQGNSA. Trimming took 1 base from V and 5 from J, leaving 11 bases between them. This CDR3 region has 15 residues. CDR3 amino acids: CASSLGREWTGELFF. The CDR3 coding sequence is TGTGCCAGCAGCTTAGGACGGGAGTGGACCGGGGAGCTGTTTTTT.

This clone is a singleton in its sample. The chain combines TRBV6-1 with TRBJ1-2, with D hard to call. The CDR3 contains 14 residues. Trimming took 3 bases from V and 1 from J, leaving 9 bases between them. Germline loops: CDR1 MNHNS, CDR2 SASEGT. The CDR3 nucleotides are TGTGCCAGCAGTGACCCAAACGTTAACTATGGCTACACCTTC. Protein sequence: CASSDPNVNYGYTF.

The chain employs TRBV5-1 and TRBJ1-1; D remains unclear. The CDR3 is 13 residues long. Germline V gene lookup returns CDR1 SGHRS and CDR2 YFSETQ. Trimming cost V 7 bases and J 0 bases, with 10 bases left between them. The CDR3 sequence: CASGRSVNTEAFF. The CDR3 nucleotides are TGCGCCAGCGGTCGTTCGGTGAACACTGAAGCTTTCTTT.